Each of the 4 T cell receptor beta chains below was sequenced from the same sample in a study of T cells in women clearing cervical HPV infection (dated by TCRdb to the late 2010s). The library relied on the immunoSEQ multiplex PCR assay. The source is immuneACCESS, and TCRdb retained only in-frame sequences with V and J called. Part of the clones is not carried over; for the studies checked, unresolved V genes explain less than half of this, and the remainder is unexplained. The sample's clone listing holds about 48,000 clones. 1.5% to 2% of the sample is in the top ten clones. Material: blood buffy coat. These TCRs come from a woman between 18 and 69 years old with a cervical HPV16 infection that either progressed to CIN3+ or cleared (not recorded which).

Note on this clone: The CDR3 extends 3 residues past the end of the read, so its final part is completed from the germline J gene. The chain has TRBV28 and TRBJ2-5; 11 bases are a match to TRBD2. This CDR3 is built from 16 residues. J was trimmed by 5 bases and V by 5 bases; bases with no gene match: 10. Per the germline V gene, CDR1 is MDHEN and CDR2 is SYDVKM. The CDR3 reads CASSPRLAGGWETQYF. The covered CDR3 bases are TGTGCCAGCAGTCCCCGTTTAGCGGGGGGGTGGGAGACC.

With respect to this clone: Sequencing ends 3 residues short of the CDR3 end; the germline J gene provides the rest. This rearrangement joins TRBV6-2 or TRBV6-3 to TRBJ2-2; 8 bases are a match to TRBD2. With 6 bases clipped from V and 2 bases from J, the junction kept 5 bases outside the gene matches. The CDR3 runs to 15 residues. Germline V gene sequence: CDR1 MNHEY, CDR2 SVGEGT. The CDR3 is CASRASGSNTGELFF. Partial CDR3 DNA: TGTGCCAGCAGGGCCAGCGGGAGCAACACCGGGGAG.

This CDR3 reads CASSRIQGGAGELFF. Partial CDR3 DNA: TGTGCCAGTAGTCGAATACAGGGAGGGGCCGGGGAG. The chain combines TRBV19 with TRBJ2-2; a weak D match, TRBD2 (7 bases). The read gets to within 3 residues of the CDR3 end, and the germline J gene fills in the rest. Trimming pared 5 bases from V and 6 bases from J, leaving 16 bases between. The CDR3 extends over 15 amino acids. The germline CDR1 and CDR2 sequences are LNHDA and SQIVND (reference sequence). Looking up the rest from reference TRBV19 and TRBJ2-2 gives the full variable domain: DGGITQSPKYLFRKEGQNVTLSCEQNLNHDAMYWYRQDPGQGLRLIYYSQIVNDFQKGDIAEGYSVSREKKESFPLTVTSAQKNPTAFYLCASSRIQGGAGELFFGEGSRLTVL.

Points on this clone: The read is 3 residues too short to cover the CDR3 end, so that end is filled in from the germline J gene. J is TRBJ1-1 and V is TRBV5-1, with a tentative D call TRBD1 (6 bases). Germline CDR1 is SGHRS and CDR2 is YFSETQ. V was clipped by 2 bases and J by 1 base, with 12 bases between them. This CDR3 region has 15 residues. The CDR3 sequence: CASSLFGQRNTEAFF. The CDR3 bases that were read are TGCGCCAGCAGCTTATTTGGACAGCGGAACACTGAA.